One and the same sample provided the 13 T cell receptor beta chains below, sequenced in a study of regulatory T cells in long-lasting Graves disease. Arm-PCR with iRepertoire HTBI primers amplified the CDR3 regions for these TCR beta libraries. MiXCR, run by TCRdb on the multiplex PCR reads, gives a single entry per CDR3 protein. The sample has about 620,000 distinct CDR3 sequences; around 17% are singletons. Time point here: newly diagnosed GD, antithyroid drugs for less than 3 months. After RNA was extracted from PBMCs, the TCR library was made from it. Separately, the same data were catalogued under a study of T cells in Graves' hyperthyroidism and ophthalmopathy.

The material sequenced was peripheral blood mononuclear cells (PBMCs), taken at new diagnosis, from a patient treated with antithyroid drugs. The receptors derive from a woman under 40 with Graves disease.

This clonotype was seen ten or more times. This rearrangement joins TRBV28 to TRBJ2-7, with 9 bases that match TRBD1. Germline CDR1 MDHEN, CDR2 SYDVKM. With 10 bases clipped from V and 6 bases from J, the junction kept 19 bases outside the gene matches. The CDR3 is made up of 16 amino acids. In DNA, the CDR3 is TGTGCCACCAACAGGGGGCTAAGTAAGTTGGCAAGCGAGCAGTACTTC. Residues: CATNRGLSKLASEQYF.

This clonotype was seen only a few times. The rearrangement uses TRBV20-1 and TRBJ2-3; the D gene is possibly TRBD1 (6 bases). Deletions cut 6 bases from V and 4 bases from J, with 17 bases between. Germline values: CDR1 DFQATT, CDR2 SNEGSKA (reference sequence). The CDR3 runs 14 residues. Here the CDR3 DNA reads TGCAGTGCCCCCTACCATACAGGGCCAGATACGCAGTATTTT. Encoded protein: CSAPYHTGPDTQYF.

This clonotype came up many times. V is TRBV7-2 and J is TRBJ2-7; D is perhaps TRBD1 (6 bases). Germline V gene lookup returns CDR1 SGHTA and CDR2 FQGNSA. The CDR3 loop spans 13 amino acids. Trimming shortened V by 5 bases and J by 10 bases, and 18 bases separated the two germline ends. This CDR3 reads CASSPPQKDSQYF. CDR3 nucleotide sequence: TGTGCCAGCAGCCCCCCGCAGAAGGACAGTCAGTACTTC.

This chain joins TRBV18 and TRBJ2-7; 9 bases line up with TRBD1. CDR1 and CDR2 (germline): KGHSH, LQKENI. The CDR3 covers 17 residues. V lost 1 base and J lost 4; bases outside the gene matches: 11. The CDR3 region is CASSPRQNRDRVYEQYF. CDR3 nucleotide sequence: TGTGCCAGCTCACCACGACAAAACCGGGACAGGGTTTACGAGCAGTACTTC.

This clonotype has ten or more counts. The CDR3 DNA is TGTGCCCCCCCCGGGTCCGACCGGTACGAGCAGTACTTC. This sequence encodes CAPPGSDRYEQYF. The V gene is TRBV24-1, the J gene TRBJ2-7; D is unclear. This CDR3 is built from 13 residues. The germline gives CDR1 KGHDR, CDR2 SFDVKD. V was cut by 12 bases and J by 4 bases, with 18 bases left in between.

This clonotype appeared many times. The genes are TRBV28 and TRBJ1-2; possibly TRBD1 for D (6 bases). CDR3 length: 13 residues. V was trimmed by 6 bases and J by 2 bases, leaving 10 bases between them. Germline assignment: CDR1 MDHEN and CDR2 SYDVKM. The CDR3 reads CASSFTGNYGYTF. In DNA form, the CDR3 reads TGTGCCAGCAGCTTCACAGGGAACTATGGCTACACCTTC.

This clonotype occurred a few times. The rearrangement links TRBV6-2 or TRBV6-3 to TRBJ1-2; 8 bases align to TRBD1. J gave up 0 bases and V 9 bases, and 9 bases lay outside the gene matches. This CDR3 region has 15 residues. Per the germline V gene, CDR1 is MNHEY and CDR2 is SVGEGT. The chain's CDR3 is CASATLTGANYGYTF. The CDR3 nucleotides are TGTGCCAGTGCGACCTTGACAGGGGCTAACTATGGCTACACCTTC.

The CDR3 bases are TGCAGTGCCGCGGGCCCCGGAGAGACCCAGTACTTC. It encodes CSAAGPGETQYF. The chain carries TRBV20-1 and TRBJ2-5, with TRBD2 as a possible D gene (5 bases). CDR1 and CDR2 from the germline V gene are DFQATT and SNEGSKA (reference sequence). The CDR3 is 12 residues long. Trimming stripped 6 bases from V and 4 bases from J, with 12 bases between.

The chain combines TRBV18 with TRBJ2-3, with D possibly being TRBD1 or TRBD2 (5 bases each). The germline V gene has CDR1 KGHSH and CDR2 LQKENI. Trimming took 0 bases from V and 2 from J, leaving 15 bases between them. This CDR3 spans 17 amino acids. The CDR3 sequence: CASSPPIGRGDTDTQYF. CDR3 DNA: TGTGCCAGCTCACCACCGATAGGGAGAGGGGACACAGATACGCAGTATTTT.

This clonotype was detected only a few times. J is TRBJ2-7 and V is TRBV7-9, with D possibly TRBD1 on 5 matching bases. Deletions cut 5 bases from V and 5 bases from J, with 10 bases between. CDR1 is SEHNR, CDR2 FQNEAQ, per germline (reference sequence). CDR3 length equals 12 residues. The DNA of the CDR3 is TGTGCCAGCAGCCTCAGGGTCCACGAGCAGTACTTC. Its translation is CASSLRVHEQYF.

This clonotype came up many times. The chain carries TRBV10-2 and TRBJ1-3, with no clear D. Germline V lookup: CDR1 WSHSY, CDR2 SAAADI. CDR3 length: 12 amino acids. V was trimmed by 0 bases and J by 4 bases, leaving 1 base between them. The CDR3 DNA sequence: TGCGCCAGCAGTGAGTCCGGAAACACCATATATTTT. Translating gives CASSESGNTIYF.

At least ten counts were recorded for this clonotype. The chain links TRBV10-3 to TRBJ1-5, with D maybe TRBD1 (5 bases). Trimming left V 8 bases short and J 11 bases short, with 13 bases between. This CDR3 has 11 residues. CDR1 and CDR2 (germline): ENHRY, SYGVKD. CDR3 DNA sequence: TGTGCCATCGGGGGGGGTACGACCCAGCATTTT. This encodes CAIGGGTTQHF.

This clonotype was detected only a few times. The chain carries TRBV20-1 and TRBJ2-2; TRBD2 matches at 9 bases. Looked up from germline, CDR1 is DFQATT and CDR2 is SNEGSKA (reference sequence). This CDR3 is built from 17 residues. Germline trimming cut 0 bases from V and 11 bases from J; bases unmatched to any gene: 16. The CDR3 DNA sequence: TGCAGTGCTAGAGACGAGGATCCGGGACTAGCCGCTAGTGAGCTGTTTTTT. It yields the protein CSARDEDPGLAASELFF.